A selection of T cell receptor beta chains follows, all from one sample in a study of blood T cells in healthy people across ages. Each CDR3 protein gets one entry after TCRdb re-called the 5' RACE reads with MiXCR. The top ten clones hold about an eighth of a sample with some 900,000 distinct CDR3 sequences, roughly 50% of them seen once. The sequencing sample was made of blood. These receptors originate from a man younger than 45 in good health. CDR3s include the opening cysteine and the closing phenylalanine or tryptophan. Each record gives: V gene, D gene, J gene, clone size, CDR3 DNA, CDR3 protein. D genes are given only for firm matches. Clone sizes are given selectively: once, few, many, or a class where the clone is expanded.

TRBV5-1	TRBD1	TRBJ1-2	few	TGCGCCAGCAGAATTGGACAGGTGGATGGCTACACCTTC	CASRIGQVDGYTF
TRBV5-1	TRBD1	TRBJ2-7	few	TGCGCCAGCAGCACGTCCGGGACAGGGTCCGAGCAGTACTTC	CASSTSGTGSEQYF
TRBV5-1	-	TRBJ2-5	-	TGCGCCAGCAGTAAGGGGGGAGGGCAGAATGAGCAGTACTTC	CASSKGGGQNEQYF
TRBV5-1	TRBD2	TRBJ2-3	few	TGCGCCAGCACCGAGAGACTAGCGAGCACGGATACGCAGTATTTT	CASTERLASTDTQYF
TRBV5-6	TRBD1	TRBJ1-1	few	TGTGCCAGCAGCTTGGGAGGCAGGGGGCGTACTGAAGCTTTCTTT	CASSLGGRGRTEAFF
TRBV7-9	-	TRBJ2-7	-	TGTGCCAGCAGCGGGAAATTAGCCGCGCCCTACGAGCAGTACTTC	CASSGKLAAPYEQYF
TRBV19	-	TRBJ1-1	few	TGTGCCAGTAGTCGGGCGGGGACGAACACTGAAGCTTTCTTT	CASSRAGTNTEAFF
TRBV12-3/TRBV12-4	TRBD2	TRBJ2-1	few	TGTGCCAGCAGTTTATCCGTAGCGGGGGTGACTAATGAGCAGTTCTTC	CASSLSVAGVTNEQFF
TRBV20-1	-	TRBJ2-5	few	TGCAGTGCTAGAGATCTTACAGGGCCCCAAGAGACCCAGTACTTC	CSARDLTGPQETQYF
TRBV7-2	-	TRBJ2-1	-	TGTGCCAGCAGCTTAGTAAGGGTTGGCAATGAGCAGTTCTTC	CASSLVRVGNEQFF
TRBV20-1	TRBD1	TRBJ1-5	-	TGCAGTGCTAGAGAAGGCCAGGGGGGCCAGCCCCAGCATTTT	CSAREGQGGQPQHF
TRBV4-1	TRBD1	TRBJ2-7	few	TGCGCCAGCACCCAAAACGCAGGACAGGCGAGATACGGGCAGTACTTC	CASTQNAGQARYGQYF
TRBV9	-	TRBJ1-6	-	TGTGCCAGCAGCGTAGAAGGACAAAGTAATTCACCCCTCCACTTT	CASSVEGQSNSPLHF
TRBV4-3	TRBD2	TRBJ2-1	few	TGCGCCAGCAGCCAAGATTCGGGACTAGAGCAGTTCTTC	CASSQDSGLEQFF
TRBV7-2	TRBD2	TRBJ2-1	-	TGTGCCAGCAGCTTAACTAGCGGGGATGAGCAGTTCTTC	CASSLTSGDEQFF
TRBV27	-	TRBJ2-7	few	TGTGCCAGCAGTTTAAGGGGAACATTTTACGAGCAGTACTTC	CASSLRGTFYEQYF
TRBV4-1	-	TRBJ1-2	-	TGCGCCAGCAGTAGACCGGGGGAGAATAACTATGGCTACACCTTC	CASSRPGENNYGYTF
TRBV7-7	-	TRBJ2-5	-	TGTGCTAGCAGCTCCCTGGACTACCAGGGACAAGAGACCCAGTACTTC	CASSSLDYQGQETQYF
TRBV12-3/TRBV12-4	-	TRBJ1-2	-	TGTGCCAGCAGTTCGGGAGGGATCGGCTACACCTTC	CASSSGGIGYTF
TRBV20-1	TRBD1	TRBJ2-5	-	TGCAGTGCTAGATTCGCAGGGGGCGCGGAGACCCAGTACTTC	CSARFAGGAETQYF
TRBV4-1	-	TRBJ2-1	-	TGCGCCAGCAGCCAAGCACTAGGCGGCAATGAGCAGTTCTTC	CASSQALGGNEQFF
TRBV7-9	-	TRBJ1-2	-	TGTGCCAGCAGCCCGGGCAGGGAGAATGGCTACACCTTC	CASSPGRENGYTF
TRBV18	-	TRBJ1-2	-	TGTGCCAGCTCTACCGGTGGGGGACGAGCTAACTATGGCTACACCTTC	CASSTGGGRANYGYTF
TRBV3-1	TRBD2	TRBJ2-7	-	TGTGCCAGCAGCCAACGTAAGGGAGGGGAGTACTTC	CASSQRKGGEYF
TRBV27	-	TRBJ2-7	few	TGTGCCAGCACCCCACTCCCGGGGGACGAGCAGTACTTC	CASTPLPGDEQYF
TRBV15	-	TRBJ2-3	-	TGTGCCACCAGCAGAGATGAGGGTTGGGGCACAGATACGCAGTATTTT	CATSRDEGWGTDTQYF
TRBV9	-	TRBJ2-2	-	TGTGCCAGCAGCGTACGGGCCAGCACCGGGGAGCTGTTTTTT	CASSVRASTGELFF
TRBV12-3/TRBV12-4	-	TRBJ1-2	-	TGTGCCAGCAGTTTTCGATTGGGGGGGAATGGCTACACCTTC	CASSFRLGGNGYTF
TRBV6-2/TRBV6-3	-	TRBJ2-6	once	TGTGCCAGCAGTACCCGGCCAGGCGGGGCCAACGTCCTGACTTTC	CASSTRPGGANVLTF
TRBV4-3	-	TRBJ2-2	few	TGCGCCAGCAGCCAAGACGTCGGGGTTCCTTCCGGGGAGCTGTTTTTT	CASSQDVGVPSGELFF
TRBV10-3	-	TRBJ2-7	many	TGTGCCATCAGTGACCAATACGAGCAGTACTTC	CAISDQYEQYF
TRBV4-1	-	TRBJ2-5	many	TGCGCCAGCAGCCAAGAAGCCAGGGAGCAAGAGACCCAGTACTTC	CASSQEAREQETQYF
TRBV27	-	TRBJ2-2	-	TGTGCCAGCAGTTTTCGATTAAGGAGCACCGGGGAGCTGTTTTTT	CASSFRLRSTGELFF
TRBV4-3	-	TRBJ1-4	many	TGCGCCAGCAGCCAAGAGGGCAGGGGAAGTGAAAAACTGTTTTTT	CASSQEGRGSEKLFF
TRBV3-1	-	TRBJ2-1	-	TGTGCCAGCAGCTCCCTTAAGGGACCGCGGAATGAGCAGTTCTTC	CASSSLKGPRNEQFF
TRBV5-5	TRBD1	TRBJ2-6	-	TGTGCCAGCACCTCCGGGACAGGGAATTCTGGGGCCAACGTCCTGACTTTC	CASTSGTGNSGANVLTF
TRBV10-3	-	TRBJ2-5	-	TGTGCCATCAGTGAGCCTACCGAAGAGACCCAGTACTTC	CAISEPTEETQYF
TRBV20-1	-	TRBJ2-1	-	TGCAGTGCTATGGGGGGGCCCTACAATGAGCAGTTCTTC	CSAMGGPYNEQFF
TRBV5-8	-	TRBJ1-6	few	TGTGCCAGCAGCTTTGGGGGGTCTTCTTCACCCCTCCACTTT	CASSFGGSSSPLHF
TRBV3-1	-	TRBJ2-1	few	TGTGCCAGCAGCCCCCATTACTCAGACAAAAGCTCCTACAATGAGCAGTTCTTC	CASSPHYSDKSSYNEQFF
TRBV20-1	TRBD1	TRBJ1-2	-	TGCAGTGCTAGAGATCTAGACAGGGGCAGCTCTGGCTACACCTTC	CSARDLDRGSSGYTF
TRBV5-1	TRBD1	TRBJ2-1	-	TGCGCCAACAGCTTGGTGGGACAGGGAACCAATGAGCAGTTCTTC	CANSLVGQGTNEQFF
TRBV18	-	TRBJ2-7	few	TGTGCCAGCTCACCGACGACCGCCACCTACGAGCAGTACTTC	CASSPTTATYEQYF
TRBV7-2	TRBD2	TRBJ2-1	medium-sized	TGTGCCAGCAGGAACCTCCTAGCGGGGTCCTACAATGAGCAGTTCTTC	CASRNLLAGSYNEQFF
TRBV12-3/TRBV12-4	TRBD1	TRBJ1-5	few	TGTGCCAGCAGCGGGACAGGGGGTAGCAATCAGCCCCAGCATTTT	CASSGTGGSNQPQHF
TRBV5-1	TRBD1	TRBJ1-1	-	TGCGCCAGCAGCTGGGGACAGGGGAGTTTGGAAGCTTTCTTT	CASSWGQGSLEAFF
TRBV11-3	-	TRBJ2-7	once	TGTGCCAGCAGCTTAAGGGGCGGGTCGGACTCCTACAATGAGCAGTACTTC	CASSLRGGSDSYNEQYF
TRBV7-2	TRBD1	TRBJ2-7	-	TGTGCCAGCATCCTAGGACAGGGGGTCTACGAGCAGTACTTC	CASILGQGVYEQYF
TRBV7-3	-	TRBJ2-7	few	TGTGCCAGCAGCCTAGGGGCAGGGGAGTCCTACGAGCAGTACTTC	CASSLGAGESYEQYF
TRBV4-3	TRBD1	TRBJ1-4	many	TGCGCCAGCAGCCACCAGGGGGCCAATGAAAAACTGTTTTTT	CASSHQGANEKLFF
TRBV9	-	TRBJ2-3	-	TGTGCCAGCAGCGCACTGACCTCGATGACGGTACCCACAGATACGCAGTATTTT	CASSALTSMTVPTDTQYF
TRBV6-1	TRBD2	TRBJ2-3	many	TGTGCCAGCAGTGCCCGCCCTTTGACTAGCGGGGACACAGATACGCAGTATTTT	CASSARPLTSGDTDTQYF
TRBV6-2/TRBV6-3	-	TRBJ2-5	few	TGTGCCAGCAGTTACCAAGGGGGAGGAGGCGAGACCCAGTACTTC	CASSYQGGGGETQYF
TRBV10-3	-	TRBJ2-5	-	TGTGCCATCAGTGTAAACCAAGAGACCCAGTACTTC	CAISVNQETQYF
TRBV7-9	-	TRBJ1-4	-	TGTGCCAGCAGCTTCCGGGAAGGAAAACTGTTTTTT	CASSFREGKLFF